The 27 T cell receptor beta chains in this list originate from one sample, sequenced in a study of lymphopenia after photon versus proton radiotherapy. Clones were read by immunoSEQ multiplex PCR, and TCRdb kept only the in-frame ones, dropping some. The table has about 7,000 clones, about 90% seen once; the top ten hold around a sixth. Here the sequenced sample was peripheral blood, taken from a patient treated with photon-based radiotherapy. These receptors originate from a man in his fifties or sixties with cholangiocarcinoma.

This chain joins TRBV5-5 and TRBJ2-7, with 9 positions matching TRBD1. Germline lookup yields CDR1 SGHKS and CDR2 YYEKEE (reference sequence). Germline trimming cut 3 bases from V and 5 bases from J; bases unmatched to any gene: 9. The CDR3 is 15 amino acids. The CDR3 DNA reads TGTGCCAGCAGCTGGTGGGGACAGGGAAGGGACGAGCAGTACTTC. It yields the protein CASSWWGQGRDEQYF.

V and J are TRBV2 and TRBJ2-2; D gene ambiguous. The CDR3 is made up of 12 amino acids. With 4 bases removed from V and 4 bases from J, the gap between germline ends came to 4 bases. Germline CDR1 SNHLY, CDR2 FYNNEI. As DNA, the CDR3 is TGTGCCAGCAGTGTTGCCACCGGGGAGCTGTTTTTT. As protein: CASSVATGELFF.

The genes are TRBV7-8 and TRBJ2-3; no firm D call. Germline assignment: CDR1 SGHVS and CDR2 FQNEAQ. V lost 1 base and J 4 bases, leaving 6 bases between the germline ends. This CDR3 has 13 amino acids. The CDR3 loop reads CASSLGSADTQYF. CDR3 DNA: TGTGCCAGCAGCTTAGGCAGTGCAGATACGCAGTATTTT.

The chain uses TRBV6-5 and TRBJ2-3; 7 positions match TRBD1. Trimming removed 6 bases from V and 4 bases from J; junction bases left unmatched: 7. Germline V lookup: CDR1 MNHEY, CDR2 SVGAGI. The CDR3 runs 14 residues. The CDR3 region is CASRRQGPPDTQYF. The CDR3 nucleotides are TGTGCCAGCAGAAGACAGGGACCGCCAGATACGCAGTATTTT.

V gene TRBV2 combines with J gene TRBJ2-7, with 7 bases lining up with TRBD1. The CDR3 sequence is 12 residues long. V gave up 5 bases and J gave up 3 bases; unmatched junction bases: 1. Germline CDR1 is SNHLY and CDR2 is FYNNEI. CDR3 amino acids: CASSRDSYEQYF. CDR3 in DNA: TGTGCCAGCAGTCGGGACAGCTACGAGCAGTACTTC.

V is TRBV28 and J is TRBJ2-5, with TRBD2 matching 7 bases. V lost 6 bases and J lost 2; bases outside the gene matches: 3. CDR1 MDHEN and CDR2 SYDVKM come from the germline V gene. The CDR3 is 13 amino acids. In nucleotides, the CDR3 is TGTGCCAGCAGGCGGGAGCGTCAAGAGACCCAGTACTTC. Amino acid sequence: CASRRERQETQYF.

The chain is built from TRBV18 and TRBJ2-6; D ambiguous. There are 15 residues in the CDR3. Trimming removed 3 bases at V and 0 bases at J, with 6 bases between. Per the germline V gene, CDR1 is KGHSH and CDR2 is LQKENI. As DNA, the CDR3 is TGTGCCAGCTCACCTGGGTACTCTGGGGCCAACGTCCTGACTTTC. Encoded protein: CASSPGYSGANVLTF.

The chain couples TRBV4-1 to TRBJ2-7; D possibly corresponds to TRBD2 (5 bases). This CDR3 is built from 15 residues. Germline lookup yields CDR1 MGHRA and CDR2 YSYEKL. The germline V and J ends were trimmed by 1 base and 0 bases, with 10 bases remaining between them. CDR3 sequence: CASSQAAESSYEQYF. CDR3 sequence (DNA): TGCGCCAGCAGCCAAGCAGCGGAAAGCTCCTACGAGCAGTACTTC.

The sample holds one count of this clone. Here the CDR3 reads CASSQDQAGELFF. For the CDR3, the DNA is TGCGCCAGCAGCCAAGATCAGGCCGGGGAGCTGTTTTTT. The rearrangement joins TRBV4-1 to TRBJ2-2; D unresolved. This CDR3 comprises 13 residues. Trimming took off 0 bases at V and 6 bases at J, with 5 bases between the two ends. Germline CDR1 reads MGHRA; CDR2 reads YSYEKL.

The chain couples TRBV5-4 to TRBJ2-5; the D is unclear. CDR1 and CDR2 (germline): SGHNT, YYREEE (reference sequence). V was pared by 0 bases and J by 5 bases, with 11 bases between. The CDR3 loop spans 14 amino acids. CDR3 sequence: CASSLAGSGETQYF. The CDR3 DNA is TGTGCCAGCAGCTTGGCCGGCTCGGGCGAGACCCAGTACTTC.

This chain uses TRBV11-3 with TRBJ2-1; D possibly matches TRBD1 or TRBD2 (7 bases each). The CDR3 spans 15 residues. Looked up from germline, CDR1 is SGHNT and CDR2 is YENEEA. V shed 5 bases and J shed 6 bases, with 17 bases lying between them. This CDR3 is CASSPGGGGINEQFF. The CDR3 nucleotides are TGTGCCAGCAGCCCAGGGGGGGGCGGTATCAATGAGCAGTTCTTC.

The V and J genes are TRBV6-1 and TRBJ2-2; 7 nucleotides align to TRBD2. Germline trimming cut 0 bases from V and 7 bases from J; bases unmatched to any gene: 11. The CDR3 runs to 17 residues. The germline gives CDR1 MNHNS, CDR2 SASEGT. The CDR3 loop is CASSEALGGRRGGELFF. CDR3 nucleotides: TGTGCCAGCAGTGAAGCGCTGGGAGGGAGAAGGGGCGGGGAGCTGTTTTTT.

The chain is built from TRBV9 and TRBJ2-1; D is ambiguous. Germline CDR1 SGDLS, CDR2 YYNGEE. The CDR3 has 13 amino acids. Trimming left V 4 bases short and J 12 bases short, with 17 bases between. The CDR3 protein is CASSTPSRYRQFF. CDR3 DNA: TGTGCCAGCAGCACCCCGTCCAGGTATCGGCAGTTCTTC.

The chain carries TRBV9 and TRBJ2-7; D might be TRBD1 (5 bases). Germline CDR1 is SGDLS and CDR2 is YYNGEE. V gave up 3 bases and J gave up 3 bases, with 13 bases separating them. The CDR3 consists of 14 residues. Here the CDR3 reads CASSATVSYYEQYF. CDR3 DNA sequence: TGTGCCAGCAGCGCGACAGTCTCCTACTACGAGCAGTACTTC.

This clone is labeled medium-sized. This rearrangement joins TRBV11-2 to TRBJ2-7; D might be TRBD1 or TRBD2, each matching 5 bases. Germline loops: CDR1 SGHAT, CDR2 FQNNGV. Trimming took off 1 base at V and 4 bases at J, with 11 bases between the two ends. The CDR3 is 14 residues long. CDR3 protein: CASSLAGAGYEQYF. The CDR3 DNA follows: TGTGCCAGCAGCTTAGCCGGGGCCGGATACGAGCAGTACTTC.

A few counts support this clone. This sequence joins TRBV9 and TRBJ1-4; tentatively, D is TRBD1 (5 bases). Germline CDR1 SGDLS, CDR2 YYNGEE. V dropped 3 bases and J dropped 0 bases, with 12 bases sitting between them. The CDR3 covers 16 residues. CDR3 coding DNA: TGTGCCAGCAGCGAGGGGTGGATTGCAACTAATGAAAAACTGTTTTTT. Protein sequence: CASSEGWIATNEKLFF.

The chain is built from TRBV5-1 and TRBJ1-1; D may be TRBD1 (6 bases). The V gene lost 2 bases and the J gene lost 5 bases, with 13 bases spanning the gap. Germline-derived CDR1 and CDR2 are SGHRS and YFSETQ. This CDR3 has 14 residues. This CDR3 reads CASSFQQGHTEAFF. CDR3 nucleotide sequence: TGCGCCAGCAGCTTTCAACAGGGTCATACTGAAGCTTTCTTT.

CDR3 amino acids: CASASRTSGDSEQYF. CDR3 nucleotides: TGTGCCAGCGCTTCTCGGACTAGCGGGGACAGTGAGCAGTACTTC. This chain joins TRBV27 and TRBJ2-7; TRBD2 matches at 12 bases. Germline values: CDR1 MNHEY, CDR2 SMNVEV (reference sequence). The V segment lost 8 bases and the J segment 7 bases; nucleotides outside the gene matches: 12. The CDR3 is 15 amino acids.

The chain combines TRBV19 with TRBJ1-3; maybe TRBD1 (6 bases). Trimming shortened V by 5 bases and J by 0 bases, and 17 bases separated the two germline ends. The CDR3 sequence is 17 residues long. Germline lookup yields CDR1 LNHDA and CDR2 SQIVND (reference sequence). CDR3 in DNA: TGTGCCAGTAGTCTCAAGCCGGGGGGCCTCTCTGGAAACACCATATATTTT. Translated: CASSLKPGGLSGNTIYF.

The rearrangement uses TRBV29-1 and TRBJ1-2; TRBD1 matches at 8 bases. This CDR3 region has 13 residues. V lost 6 bases, J lost 8 bases, and 11 bases stayed unmatched. The germline gives CDR1 SQVTM, CDR2 ANQGSEA. The CDR3 DNA reads as TGCAGCGTCCAGGACAGGGCCTTCTACGGCTACACCTTC. Its translation is CSVQDRAFYGYTF.

The V gene is TRBV2, the J gene TRBJ2-5; 8 bases agree with TRBD2. The germline gives CDR1 SNHLY, CDR2 FYNNEI. There are 14 residues in the CDR3. Trimming took 2 bases from V and 4 from J; bases not matched to a gene: 3. The DNA of the CDR3 is TGTGCCAGCAGTGAACTTCTAGCGGGAGAGACCCAGTACTTC. Its translation is CASSELLAGETQYF.

The chain is built from TRBV6-1 and TRBJ2-5; TRBD2 is a possible D gene (6 bases). The V gene lost 7 bases and the J gene lost 5 bases, with 20 bases spanning the gap. This CDR3 has 15 amino acids. CDR1 and CDR2 from the germline V gene are MNHNS and SASEGT. CDR3 DNA sequence: TGTGCCAGCATCGATAGTGGGGGGTTCCAGGAGACCCAGTACTTC. It yields the protein CASIDSGGFQETQYF.

This sequence joins TRBV7-2 and TRBJ1-2; D possibly corresponds to TRBD1 (6 bases). Germline values: CDR1 SGHTA, CDR2 FQGNSA. Trimming cost V 3 bases and J 5 bases, with 19 bases left between them. The CDR3 has 16 amino acids. CDR3 protein: CASSFRPGAITYGYTF. CDR3 DNA: TGTGCCAGCAGCTTTCGGCCGGGGGCAATAACGTATGGCTACACCTTC.

The chain recombines TRBV28 with TRBJ2-3; D is possibly TRBD2 (6 bases). CDR3 length: 14 residues. Germline V gene data show CDR1 as MDHEN and CDR2 as SYDVKM. V was pared by 2 bases and J by 4 bases, with 10 bases between. The DNA of the CDR3 is TGTGCCAGCAGTTTAGCGGGAAGTCCAGATACGCAGTATTTT. Residues: CASSLAGSPDTQYF.

The chain combines TRBV5-1 with TRBJ1-1; D is perhaps TRBD1 (6 bases). The CDR3 has 15 residues. Germline V gives CDR1 SGHRS, CDR2 YFSETQ. V lost 1 base, J lost 1 base, and 11 bases lay in between. CDR3 residues: CASSLSGQTNTEAFF. In DNA form, the CDR3 reads TGCGCCAGCAGCTTGAGTGGACAGACGAACACTGAAGCTTTCTTT.

The chain has TRBV11-2 and TRBJ1-1, with 7 bases aligning to TRBD1. The V segment lost 0 bases and the J segment 2 bases; nucleotides outside the gene matches: 12. The CDR3 runs to 18 residues. Germline V CDR1 and CDR2: SGHAT, FQNNGV. CDR3: CASSLDRSYRTGNTEAFF. For the CDR3, the DNA is TGTGCCAGCAGCTTAGATCGTTCTTACAGGACAGGAAACACTGAAGCTTTCTTT.

V usage is TRBV28 and J usage is TRBJ1-2; the D gene is possibly TRBD1 (5 bases). The CDR3 has 15 amino acids. V lost 6 bases to trimming and J lost 4 bases, with 18 bases between them. CDR1 and CDR2 (germline): MDHEN, SYDVKM. CDR3 region: CASSSGTITSYGYTF. CDR3 in DNA: TGTGCCAGCAGCTCCGGGACCATCACCAGCTATGGCTACACCTTC.